The sequence of this T cell receptor (beta chain) was determined in a study of Ad26.COV2.S vaccination and SARS-CoV-2 variants. On the study more broadly: The donor belonged to the COV1001 Ad26.COV2.S trial arm. Participants got Ad26.COV2.S intramuscularly, once or twice 56 days apart.

Produced via immunoSEQ multiplex PCR; TCRdb's table is partial and in-frame only. This table holds 430,000 or so clones, 80% to 95% found once. Treatment indicated: some 20 received Ad26.COV2.S at low or high dose, single or two shots; about five received placebo; per-sample allocation not given. Material that was analyzed had been drawn on day 63 after the first vaccine or placebo injection. With regard to this clone: Its matching antigen is unknown.

Points from the study as a whole: Marked by substantial breadth, spike-specific CD8+ and CD4+ T cell responses were reportedly seen after vaccination.

The TCR was taken from a person between 18 and 59 years old who received the Ad26.COV2.S COVID-19 vaccine or a placebo. The material was peripheral blood, obtained in a trial of Ad26.COV2.S vaccine versus placebo.

The DNA for the CDR3 is TGTGCCAGCAGCTTGATTGTGGCAGGAGGCATGGATACGCAGTATTTT. Its protein product is CASSLIVAGGMDTQYF. The chain is built from TRBV5-8 and TRBJ2-3, with D perhaps TRBD2 (5 bases). V dropped 1 base and J dropped 6 bases, with 18 bases sitting between them. Germline V gives CDR1 SGHTS, CDR2 YDEGEE. CDR3 size: 16 residues. The full variable domain, its missing parts supplied by reference TRBV5-8 and TRBJ2-3, is EAGVTQSPTHLIKTRGQQATLRCSPISGHTSVYWYQQALGLGLQFLLWYDEGEERNRGNFPPRFSGRQFPNYSSELNVNALELEDSALYLCASSLIVAGGMDTQYFGPGTRLTVL.